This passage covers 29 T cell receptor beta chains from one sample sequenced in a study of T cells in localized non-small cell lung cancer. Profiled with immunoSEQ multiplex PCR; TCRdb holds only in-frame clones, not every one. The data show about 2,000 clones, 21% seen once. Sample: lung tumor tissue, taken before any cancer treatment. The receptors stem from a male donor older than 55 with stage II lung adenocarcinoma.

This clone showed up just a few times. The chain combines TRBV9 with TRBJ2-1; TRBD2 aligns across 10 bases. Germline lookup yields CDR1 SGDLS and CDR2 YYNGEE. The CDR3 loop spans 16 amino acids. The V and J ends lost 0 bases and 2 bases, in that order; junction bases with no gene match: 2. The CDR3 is CASSVVTSGAYNEQFF. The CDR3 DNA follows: TGTGCCAGCAGCGTAGTTACTAGCGGGGCCTACAATGAGCAGTTCTTC. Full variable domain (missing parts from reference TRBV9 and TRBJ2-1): DSGVTQTPKHLITATGQRVTLRCSPRSGDLSVYWYQQSLDQGLQFLIQYYNGEERAKGNILERFSAQQFPDLHSELNLSSLELGDSALYFCASSVVTSGAYNEQFFGPGTRLTVL.

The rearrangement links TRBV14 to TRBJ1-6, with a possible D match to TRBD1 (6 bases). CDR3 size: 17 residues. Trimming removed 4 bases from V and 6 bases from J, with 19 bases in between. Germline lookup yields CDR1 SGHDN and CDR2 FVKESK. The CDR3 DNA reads TGTGCCAGCAGCCGAATAGGGGGGGGCGCTGGTAATTCACCCCTCCACTTT. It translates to CASSRIGGGAGNSPLHF.

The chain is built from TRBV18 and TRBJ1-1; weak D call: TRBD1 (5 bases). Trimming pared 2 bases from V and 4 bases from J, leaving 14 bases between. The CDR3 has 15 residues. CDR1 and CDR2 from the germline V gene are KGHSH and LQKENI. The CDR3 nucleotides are TGTGCCAGCTCACCAAAGGGGCCTCGGGCCACTGAAGCTTTCTTT. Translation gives CASSPKGPRATEAFF.

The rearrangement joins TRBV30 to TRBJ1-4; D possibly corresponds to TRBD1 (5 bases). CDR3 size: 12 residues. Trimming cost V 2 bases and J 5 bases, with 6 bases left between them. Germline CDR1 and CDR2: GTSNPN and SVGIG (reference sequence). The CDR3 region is CAWSWGNEKLFF. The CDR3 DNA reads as TGTGCCTGGAGTTGGGGGAATGAAAAACTGTTTTTT.

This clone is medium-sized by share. DNA for the CDR3: TGTGCCAGCATGACTCCACCCCCCTACGAGCAGTACTTC. Protein: CASMTPPPYEQYF. The chain uses TRBV6-8 and TRBJ2-7; unclear D gene. Germline CDR1 is MNHGY and CDR2 is SAAAGT. V lost 7 bases and J lost 2, with 12 bases in between. This CDR3 is 13 amino acids long.

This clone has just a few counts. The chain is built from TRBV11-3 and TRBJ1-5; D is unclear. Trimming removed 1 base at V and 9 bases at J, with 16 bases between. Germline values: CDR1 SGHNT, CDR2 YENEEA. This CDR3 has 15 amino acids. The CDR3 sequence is CASSLVPENGAPQHF. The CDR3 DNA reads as TGTGCCAGCAGCTTAGTTCCCGAAAACGGCGCGCCCCAGCATTTT.

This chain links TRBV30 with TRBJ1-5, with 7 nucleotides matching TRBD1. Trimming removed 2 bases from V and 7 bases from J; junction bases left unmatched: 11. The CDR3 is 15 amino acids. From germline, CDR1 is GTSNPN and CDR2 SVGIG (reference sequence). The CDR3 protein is CAWSPGTEMYQPQHF. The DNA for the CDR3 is TGTGCCTGGAGTCCCGGGACAGAGATGTACCAGCCCCAGCATTTT. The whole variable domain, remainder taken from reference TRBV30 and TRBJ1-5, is SQTIHQWPATLVQPVGSPLSLECTVEGTSNPNLYWYRQAAGRGLQLLFYSVGIGQISSEVPQNLSASRPQDRQFILSSKKLLLSDSGFYLCAWSPGTEMYQPQHFGDGTRLSIL.

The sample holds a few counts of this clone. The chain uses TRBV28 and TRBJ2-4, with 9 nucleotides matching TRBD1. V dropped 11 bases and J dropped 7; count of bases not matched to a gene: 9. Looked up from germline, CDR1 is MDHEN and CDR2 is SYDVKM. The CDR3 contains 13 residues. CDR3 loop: CAATQGADNIQYF. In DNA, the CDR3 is TGTGCCGCAACACAGGGGGCAGATAACATTCAGTACTTC.

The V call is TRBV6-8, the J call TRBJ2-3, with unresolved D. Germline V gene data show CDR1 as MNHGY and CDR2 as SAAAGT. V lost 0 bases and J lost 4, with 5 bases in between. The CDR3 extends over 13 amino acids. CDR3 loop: CASSYSSADTQYF. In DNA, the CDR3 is TGTGCCAGCAGTTACTCCTCGGCAGATACGCAGTATTTT.

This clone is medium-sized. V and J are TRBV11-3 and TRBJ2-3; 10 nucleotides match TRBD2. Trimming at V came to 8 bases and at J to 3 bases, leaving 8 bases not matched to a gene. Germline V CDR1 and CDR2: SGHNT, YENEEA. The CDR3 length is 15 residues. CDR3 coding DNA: TGTGCCAGCGGAAGCGGGGGGGCTGGTACAGATACGCAGTATTTT. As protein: CASGSGGAGTDTQYF.

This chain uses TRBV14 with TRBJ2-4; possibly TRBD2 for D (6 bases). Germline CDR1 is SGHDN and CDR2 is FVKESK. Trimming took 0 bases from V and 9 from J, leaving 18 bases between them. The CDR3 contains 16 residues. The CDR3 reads CASSQDFRERAGIQYF. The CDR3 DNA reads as TGTGCCAGCAGCCAAGATTTTAGGGAAAGAGCGGGCATTCAGTACTTC.

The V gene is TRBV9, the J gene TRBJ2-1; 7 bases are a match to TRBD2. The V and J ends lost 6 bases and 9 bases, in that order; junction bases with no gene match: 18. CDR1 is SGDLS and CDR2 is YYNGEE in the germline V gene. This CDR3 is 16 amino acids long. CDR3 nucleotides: TGTGCCAGCACCCCGAGCGTAACGCGGGAGTCAGGTGAGCAGTTCTTC. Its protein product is CASTPSVTRESGEQFF.

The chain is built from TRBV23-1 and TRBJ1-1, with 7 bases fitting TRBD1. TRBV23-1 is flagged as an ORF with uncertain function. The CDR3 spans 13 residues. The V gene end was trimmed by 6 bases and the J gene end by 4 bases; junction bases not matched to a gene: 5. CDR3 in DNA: TGCGCCAGCAGAGAGGGGGCAGGCACTGAAGCTTTCTTT. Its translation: CASREGAGTEAFF.

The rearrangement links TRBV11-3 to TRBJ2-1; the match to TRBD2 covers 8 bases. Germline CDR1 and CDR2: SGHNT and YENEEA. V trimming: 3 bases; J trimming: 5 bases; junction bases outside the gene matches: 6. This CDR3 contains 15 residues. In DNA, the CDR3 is TGTGCCAGCAGCTTGGGAGCGGGGGCCAACAATGAGCAGTTCTTC. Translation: CASSLGAGANNEQFF.

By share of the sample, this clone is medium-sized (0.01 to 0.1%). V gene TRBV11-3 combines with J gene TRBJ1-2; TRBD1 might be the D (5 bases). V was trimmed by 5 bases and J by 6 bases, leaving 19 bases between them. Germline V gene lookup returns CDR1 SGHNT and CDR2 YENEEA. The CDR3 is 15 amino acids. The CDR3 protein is CASSQTTEAPNGYTF. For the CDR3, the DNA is TGTGCCAGCAGCCAGACGACAGAGGCGCCGAATGGCTACACCTTC.

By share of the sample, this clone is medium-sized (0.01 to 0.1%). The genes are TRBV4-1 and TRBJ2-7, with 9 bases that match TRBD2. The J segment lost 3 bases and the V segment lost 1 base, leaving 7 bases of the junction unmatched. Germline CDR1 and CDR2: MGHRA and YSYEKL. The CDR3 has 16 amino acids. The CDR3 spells CASSQAITSGFYEQYF. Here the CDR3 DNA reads TGCGCCAGCAGCCAAGCGATAACTAGCGGGTTCTACGAGCAGTACTTC.

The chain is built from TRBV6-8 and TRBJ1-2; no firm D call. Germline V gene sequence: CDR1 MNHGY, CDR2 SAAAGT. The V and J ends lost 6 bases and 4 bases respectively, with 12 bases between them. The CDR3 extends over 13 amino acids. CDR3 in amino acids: CASSDEAGYGYTF. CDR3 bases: TGTGCCAGCAGCGACGAGGCAGGCTATGGCTACACCTTC.

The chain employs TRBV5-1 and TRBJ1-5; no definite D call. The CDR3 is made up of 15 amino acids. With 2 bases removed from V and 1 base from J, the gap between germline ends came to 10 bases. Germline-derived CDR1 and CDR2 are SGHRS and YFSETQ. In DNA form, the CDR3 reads TGCGCCAGCAGCTTCTCCGTTACCAGCAATCAGCCCCAGCATTTT. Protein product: CASSFSVTSNQPQHF.

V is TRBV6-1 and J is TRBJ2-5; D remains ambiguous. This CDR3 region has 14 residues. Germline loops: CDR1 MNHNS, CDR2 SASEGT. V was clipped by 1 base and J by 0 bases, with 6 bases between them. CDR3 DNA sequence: TGTGCCAGCAGTGAAGGACAAAACCAAGAGACCCAGTACTTC. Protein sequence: CASSEGQNQETQYF.

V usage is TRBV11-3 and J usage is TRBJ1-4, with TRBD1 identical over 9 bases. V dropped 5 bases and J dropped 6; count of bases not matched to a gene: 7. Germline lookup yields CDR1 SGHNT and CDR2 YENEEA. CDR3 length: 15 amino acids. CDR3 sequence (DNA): TGTGCCAGCAGCCCAGGACAGGGGTGGGATGAAAAACTGTTTTTT. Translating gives CASSPGQGWDEKLFF.

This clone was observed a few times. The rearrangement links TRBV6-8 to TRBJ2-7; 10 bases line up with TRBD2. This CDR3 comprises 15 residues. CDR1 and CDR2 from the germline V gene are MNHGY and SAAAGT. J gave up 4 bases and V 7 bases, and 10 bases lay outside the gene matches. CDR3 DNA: TGTGCCAGCACCGACGCGCTAGCGGGAGTTTACGAGCAGTACTTC. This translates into CASTDALAGVYEQYF.

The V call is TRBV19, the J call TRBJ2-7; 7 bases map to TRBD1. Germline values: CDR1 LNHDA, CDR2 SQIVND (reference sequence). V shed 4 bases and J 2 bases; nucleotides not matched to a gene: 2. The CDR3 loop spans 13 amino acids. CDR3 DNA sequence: TGTGCCAGTAGTAACAGGGGTACCTACGAGCAGTACTTC. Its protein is CASSNRGTYEQYF.

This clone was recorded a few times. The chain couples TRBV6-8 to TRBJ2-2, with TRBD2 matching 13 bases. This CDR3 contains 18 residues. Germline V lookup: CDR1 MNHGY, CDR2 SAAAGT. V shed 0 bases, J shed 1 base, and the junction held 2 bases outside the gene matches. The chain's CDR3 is CASSYSGLAGQNTGELFF. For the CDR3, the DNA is TGTGCCAGCAGTTACTCGGGACTAGCGGGACAGAACACCGGGGAGCTGTTTTTT.

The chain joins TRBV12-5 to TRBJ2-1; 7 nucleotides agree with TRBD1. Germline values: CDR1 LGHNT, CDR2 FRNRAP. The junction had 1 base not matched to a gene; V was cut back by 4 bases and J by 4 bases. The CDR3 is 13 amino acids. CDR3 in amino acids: CASGWGQYNEQFF. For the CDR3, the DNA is TGTGCTAGTGGTTGGGGACAGTACAATGAGCAGTTCTTC. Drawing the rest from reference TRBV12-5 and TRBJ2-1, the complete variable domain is DARVTQTPRHKVTEMGQEVTMRCQPILGHNTVFWYRQTMMQGLELLAYFRNRAPLDDSGMPKDRFSAEMPDATLATLKIQPSEPRDSAVYFCASGWGQYNEQFFGPGTRLTVL.

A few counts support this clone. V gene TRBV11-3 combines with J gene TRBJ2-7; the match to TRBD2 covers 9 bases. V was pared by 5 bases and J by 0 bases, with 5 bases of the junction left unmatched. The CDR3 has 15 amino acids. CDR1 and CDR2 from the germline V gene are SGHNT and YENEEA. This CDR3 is CASSTGLAHSYEQYF. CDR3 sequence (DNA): TGTGCCAGCAGCACCGGACTAGCGCACTCCTACGAGCAGTACTTC.

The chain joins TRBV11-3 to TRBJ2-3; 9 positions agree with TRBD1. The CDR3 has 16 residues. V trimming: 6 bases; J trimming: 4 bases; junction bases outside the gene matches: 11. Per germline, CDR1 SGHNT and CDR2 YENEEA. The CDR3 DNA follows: TGTGCCAGCAGTGATCTAACAGGGGGCGCGGCAGATACGCAGTATTTT. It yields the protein CASSDLTGGAADTQYF.

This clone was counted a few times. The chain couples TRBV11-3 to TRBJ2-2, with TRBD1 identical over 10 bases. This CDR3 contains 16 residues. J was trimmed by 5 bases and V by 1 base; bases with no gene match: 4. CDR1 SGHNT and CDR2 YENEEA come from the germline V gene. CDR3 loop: CASSLVGTGVTGELFF. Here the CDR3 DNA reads TGTGCCAGCAGCTTAGTGGGGACAGGGGTGACCGGGGAGCTGTTTTTT.

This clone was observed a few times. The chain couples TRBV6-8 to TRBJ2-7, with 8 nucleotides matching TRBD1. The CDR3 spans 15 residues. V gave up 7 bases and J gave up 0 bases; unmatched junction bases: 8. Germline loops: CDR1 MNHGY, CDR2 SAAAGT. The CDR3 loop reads CASNPRQGFSYEQYF. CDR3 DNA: TGTGCCAGCAATCCTAGACAGGGGTTCTCCTACGAGCAGTACTTC.

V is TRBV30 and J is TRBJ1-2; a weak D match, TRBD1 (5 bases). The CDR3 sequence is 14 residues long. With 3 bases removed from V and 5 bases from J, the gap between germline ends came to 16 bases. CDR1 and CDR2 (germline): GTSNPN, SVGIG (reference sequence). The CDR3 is CAWSRQSATYGYTF. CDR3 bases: TGTGCCTGGAGCCGACAGTCGGCGACGTATGGCTACACCTTC.